The source of this TCR beta chain is a study of identical twins. TCRdb itself ran the 5' RACE reads through MiXCR, one entry per CDR3 protein. The repertoire holds 400,000 or so distinct CDR3 sequences, approximately 9.1% seen once, with under 9.5% in the top ten. The CDR3 loop spans 15 amino acids. Losses at the gene ends were 8 bases for V and 5 bases for J; bases not matched to a gene: 9. Germline V gene lookup returns CDR1 SGHAT and CDR2 FQNNGV. In its sample, this clonotype was seen many times. The TCR sequence derives from a woman aged 45-65 years in good health. This chain links TRBV11-2 with TRBJ2-5, with 12 positions matching TRBD2. Sample: naive T cells sorted from blood. The CDR3 region has the DNA TGTGCCAGCTCACCGACTAGCGGGAGAGGGGAGACCCAGTACTTC. The encoded protein is CASSPTSGRGETQYF.